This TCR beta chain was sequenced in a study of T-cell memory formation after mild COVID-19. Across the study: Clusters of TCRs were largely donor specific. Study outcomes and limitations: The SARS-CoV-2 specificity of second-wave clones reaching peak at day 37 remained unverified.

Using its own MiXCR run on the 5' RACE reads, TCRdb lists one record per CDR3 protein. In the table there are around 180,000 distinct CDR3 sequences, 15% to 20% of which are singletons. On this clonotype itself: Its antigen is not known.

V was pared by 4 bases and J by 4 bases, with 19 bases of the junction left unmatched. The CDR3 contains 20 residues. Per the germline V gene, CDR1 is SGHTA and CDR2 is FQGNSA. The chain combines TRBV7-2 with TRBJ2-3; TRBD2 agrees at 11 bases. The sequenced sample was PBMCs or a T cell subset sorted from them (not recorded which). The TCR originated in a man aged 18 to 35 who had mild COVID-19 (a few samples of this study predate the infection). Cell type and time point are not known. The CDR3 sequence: CASSSRGASGGTIGADTQYF. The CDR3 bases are TGTGCCAGCAGCTCCCGGGGGGCTAGCGGGGGGACCATCGGGGCAGATACGCAGTATTTT. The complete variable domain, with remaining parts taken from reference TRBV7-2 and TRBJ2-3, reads GAGVSQSPSNKVTEKGKDVELRCDPISGHTALYWYRQSLGQGLEFLIYFQGNSAPDKSGLPSDRFSAERTGGSVSTLTIQRTQQEDSAVYLCASSSRGASGGTIGADTQYFGPGTRLTVL.